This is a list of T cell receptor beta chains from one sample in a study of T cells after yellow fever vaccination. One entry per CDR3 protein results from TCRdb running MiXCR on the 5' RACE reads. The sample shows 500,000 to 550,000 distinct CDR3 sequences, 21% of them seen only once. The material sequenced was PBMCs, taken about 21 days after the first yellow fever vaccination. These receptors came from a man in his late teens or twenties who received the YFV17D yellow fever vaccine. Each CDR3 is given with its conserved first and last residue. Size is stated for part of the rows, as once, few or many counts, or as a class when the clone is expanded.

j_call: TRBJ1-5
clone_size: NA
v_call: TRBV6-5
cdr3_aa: CASSYSMGNQPQHF

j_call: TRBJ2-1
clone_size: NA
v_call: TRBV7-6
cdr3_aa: CTSSTAGGNNEQFF

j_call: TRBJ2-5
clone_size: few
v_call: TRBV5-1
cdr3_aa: CASSLGDRGQETQYF

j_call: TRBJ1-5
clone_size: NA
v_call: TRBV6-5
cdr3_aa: CASSYLSSNQPQHF

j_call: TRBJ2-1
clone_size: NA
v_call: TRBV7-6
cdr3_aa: CASSLGQGQVEQFF

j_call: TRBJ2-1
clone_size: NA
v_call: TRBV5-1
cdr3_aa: CASSLAPSPTSNEQFF

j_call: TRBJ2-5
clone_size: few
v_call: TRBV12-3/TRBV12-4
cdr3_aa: CASSRVGIGETQYF

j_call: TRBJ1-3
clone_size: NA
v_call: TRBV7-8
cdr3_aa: CASSLVLIQIPGNTIYF

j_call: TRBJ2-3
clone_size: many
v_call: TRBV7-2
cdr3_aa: CASRQSADTQYF

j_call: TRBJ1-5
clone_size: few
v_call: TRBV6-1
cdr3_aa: CASSPRDNQPQHF

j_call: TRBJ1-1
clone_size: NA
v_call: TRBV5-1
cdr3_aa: CASSFFGGMNTEAFF

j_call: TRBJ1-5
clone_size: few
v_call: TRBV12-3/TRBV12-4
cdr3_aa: CASRQGHQPQHF

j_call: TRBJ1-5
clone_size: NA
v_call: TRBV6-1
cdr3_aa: CASSVASNNQPQHF

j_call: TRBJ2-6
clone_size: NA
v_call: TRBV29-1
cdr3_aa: CSVVLEAGANVLTF

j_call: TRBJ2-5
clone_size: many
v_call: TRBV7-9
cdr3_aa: CASSRRRAGETQYF

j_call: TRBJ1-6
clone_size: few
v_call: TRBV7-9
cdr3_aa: CASSSEGTWDPLHF

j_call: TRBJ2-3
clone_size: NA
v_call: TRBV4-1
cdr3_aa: CASSQDPARRVLGQYF

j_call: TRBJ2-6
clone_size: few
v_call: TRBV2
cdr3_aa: CASEKEVANVLTF

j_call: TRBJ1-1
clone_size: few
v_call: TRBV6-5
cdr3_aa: CASSGLTEAFF

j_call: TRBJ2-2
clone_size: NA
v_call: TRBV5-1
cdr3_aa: CASTPLDRRYTGELFF

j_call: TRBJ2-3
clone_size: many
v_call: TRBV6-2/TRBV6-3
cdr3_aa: CASSLPRADTQYF

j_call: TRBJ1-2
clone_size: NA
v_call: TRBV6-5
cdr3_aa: CASSYSKGGPYIPYGYTF

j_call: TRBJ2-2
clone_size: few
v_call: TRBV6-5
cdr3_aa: CASSYSGTGVANTGELFF